This TCR beta chain appears in the sequencing data of a study of T cell responses to AZD1222 COVID-19 vaccine. A single count supports this clone. Measured with immunoSEQ multiplex PCR; TCRdb has only the in-frame clones, and not every one. The sample includes approximately 150,000 clones, more than 75% seen only once; the top ten take less than 2%. Germline CDR1 and CDR2: LGHDT and YNNKEL (reference sequence). The CDR3 is made up of 15 amino acids. V lost 3 bases to trimming and J lost 5 bases, with 16 bases between them. The source was peripheral blood, collected 28 days after the second AZD1222 dose. The TCR was taken from an adult who received the AZD1222 COVID-19 vaccine. The rearrangement uses TRBV3-1 (or the pseudogene TRBV3-2) and TRBJ1-1; D is undetermined. DNA for the CDR3: TGTGCCAGCAGCCAGGGTGGCACTTACGCGACTGAAGCTTTCTTT. Its protein product is CASSQGGTYATEAFF.